This TCR beta chain was identified in a study of cytomegalovirus exposure and HLA in healthy donors. As to this clone: What it binds is unknown.

CDR3 length: 14 residues. V was clipped by 4 bases and J by 8 bases, with 14 bases between them. Germline CDR1 reads PRHDT; CDR2 reads FYEKMQ (reference sequence). Findings of the study overall: With later analysis, a missense DCLRE1C variant became linked to TCR beta V- and J-gene trimming. A later analysis reportedly found fewer N-insertions in an Asian-associated ancestry cluster than the roughly 670-donor mean. 87-base-pair reads could not separate some V segments, including TRBV6-2 and TRBV6-3.

Primers for the PCR totalled 60 Vbeta and 13 Jbeta. The data were produced by immunoSEQ multiplex PCR, yet TCRdb's version contains in-frame clones alone and is incomplete. The data contain about 170,000 clones, roughly 70% of them singletons. The origin of this receptor is a woman younger than 35 in good health and CMV-seropositive. The specimen sequenced was PBMCs. This chain connects TRBV13 to TRBJ2-2; D unclear. CDR3 region: CASSYLESKGELFF. CDR3 sequence (DNA): TGTGCCAGCAGCTACCTAGAATCCAAAGGGGAGCTGTTTTTT.